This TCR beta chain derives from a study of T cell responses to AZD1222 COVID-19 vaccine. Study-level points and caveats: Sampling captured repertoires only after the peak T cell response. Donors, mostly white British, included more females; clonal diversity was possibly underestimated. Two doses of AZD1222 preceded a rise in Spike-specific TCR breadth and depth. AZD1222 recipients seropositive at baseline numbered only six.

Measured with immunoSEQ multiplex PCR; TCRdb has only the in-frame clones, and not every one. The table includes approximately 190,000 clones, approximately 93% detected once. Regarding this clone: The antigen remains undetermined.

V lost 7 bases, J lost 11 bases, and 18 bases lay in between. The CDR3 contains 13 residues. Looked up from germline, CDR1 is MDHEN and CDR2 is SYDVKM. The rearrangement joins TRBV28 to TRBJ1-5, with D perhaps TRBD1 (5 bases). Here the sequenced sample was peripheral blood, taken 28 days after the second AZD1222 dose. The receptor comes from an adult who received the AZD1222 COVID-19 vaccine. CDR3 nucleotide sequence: TGTGCCAGCACCGAGGTCCCTGGAGGGGCCCAGCATTTT. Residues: CASTEVPGGAQHF.